A few counts support the clone carrying this T cell receptor (beta chain). Antigen specificity is unknown. The entry originates in a study of beta chain features in type 1 diabetes. Regarding the study as a whole: Within each of all four CD4+ subsets, Type 1 diabetes patients had TCRB CDR3s that were moderately but significantly shorter.

The CDR3 extends over 14 amino acids. The V end was cut by 6 bases, the J end by 3 bases, with 12 bases between. Germline V gives CDR1 MDHEN, CDR2 SYDVKM. Every isolated RNA sample was fully reverse transcribed, so sequencing captured expressed TCRB transcripts. The protocol was immunoSEQ multiplex PCR, while the TCRdb copy is restricted to in-frame clones and leaves out a portion. This sample has approximately 150,000 clones, with more than 10% found just once. The sample taken for sequencing was central memory CD4+ T cells from blood. V and J are TRBV28 and TRBJ1-5; a possible D gene is TRBD1 (6 bases). The TCR comes from a man younger than 35 with type 1 diabetes. CDR3 amino acids: CASSLEGVNQPQHF. The CDR3 DNA follows: TGTGCCAGCAGCCTAGAGGGGGTCAATCAGCCCCAGCATTTT. The variable domain in full, with the rest retrieved from reference TRBV28 and TRBJ1-5, is DVKVTQSSRYLVKRTGEKVFLECVQDMDHENMFWYRQDPGLGLRLIYFSYDVKMKEKGDIPEGYSVSREKKERFSLILESASTNQTSMYLCASSLEGVNQPQHFGDGTRLSIL.